Reported below is one T cell receptor beta chain. Its antigen is still unknown. Base qualities are not at hand, and no much larger clone is one base apart. The sample belongs to a study of radiotherapy plus CTLA-4 blockade in lung cancer (dated by TCRdb to 2017 to 2018). In the study overall: Among enrolled patients, approximately 17% had an objective response and approximately 30% reached disease control. Study-wide findings and limitations: The strongest predictors of response were reported to be early dynamic shifts in blood T cell clones along with a rise in serum interferon-beta following radiation. After treatment with radiotherapy and ipilimumab, TCR clones that originated in tumors expanded in peripheral blood.

Libraries came from the immunoSEQ multiplex PCR assay. In its TCRdb copy, this immuneACCESS table keeps in-frame sequences only and misses some clones. Where compared with another copy, unresolved V genes explain less than half of these, and the others have no known cause. Recorded for this sample are about 70,000 clones; roughly 78% of them occurred a single time. 10% of the sample comes from the top ten. The study evaluated CTLA-4 blockade (ipilimumab) given together with focal radiation therapy in patients who had chemo-refractory metastatic non-small-cell lung cancer. CDR1 is given as SNHLY and CDR2 as FYNNEI, both from the germline V gene. Taken from cysteine to phenylalanine, the CDR3 has 17 residues. CDR3 DNA only is kept here, 51 bases in frame from base 1. The germline V and J ends show losses of 5 bases and 0 bases respectively, and no gene match explains 10 bases of the junction.

The V and J segments used are TRBV2 and TRBJ2-7; 10 nucleotides in the junction match TRBD1. The source is a human donor with non-small cell lung cancer who had a complete response to radiotherapy plus ipilimumab. The material was peripheral blood, obtained from a patient treated with radiotherapy plus ipilimumab. In nucleotides, the sequence is TGTGCCAGCAGTCCCATGACCGGGACAGGGGCCTCCTACGAGCAGTACTTC. Its translation reads: CASSPMTGTGASYEQYF.